Below are 24 T cell receptor beta chains sequenced from a single sample in a study of cytomegalovirus exposure and HLA in healthy donors. 13 Jbeta primers and 60 Vbeta primers were used for the PCR. Data came from immunoSEQ multiplex PCR; TCRdb stores just in-frame clones and leaves some out. The table shows about 86,000 clones, with approximately 78% occurring only once. Sequences were obtained from PBMCs. All receptors derive from a male donor in good health and CMV-seropositive.

The rearrangement links TRBV28 to TRBJ1-1; D is undetermined. CDR1 MDHEN and CDR2 SYDVKM come from the germline V gene. Trimming stripped 3 bases from V and 10 bases from J, with 12 bases between. This CDR3 is 12 amino acids long. CDR3 nucleotides: TGTGCCAGCAGTTTTTGGTTTGCGGGAGCTTTCTTT. It encodes CASSFWFAGAFF.

A few counts support this clone. The chain employs TRBV15 and TRBJ1-2; TRBD1 aligns across 7 bases. J gave up 6 bases and V 4 bases, and 8 bases lay outside the gene matches. The CDR3 is made up of 14 amino acids. The germline CDR1 and CDR2 sequences are LNHNV and YYDKDF (reference sequence). The CDR3 nucleotides read TGTGCCACCAGCACCCGAATTACAGGGGATGGCTACACCTTC. Translated, it gives CATSTRITGDGYTF.

The J gene is TRBJ2-3, the V gene TRBV5-4; tentative D call: TRBD1 (6 bases). The ends were cut back, 0 bases at V and 3 bases at J, with 8 bases in the middle. Looked up from germline, CDR1 is SGHNT and CDR2 is YYREEE (reference sequence). The CDR3 runs to 14 residues. CDR3 protein: CASSLVQGTDTQYF. Here the CDR3 DNA reads TGTGCCAGCAGCTTGGTGCAGGGGACAGATACGCAGTATTTT.

This chain uses TRBV9 with TRBJ1-2, with D perhaps matching TRBD1 (6 bases). The V end was cut by 0 bases, the J end by 8 bases, with 8 bases between. The V gene's germline CDR1 is SGDLS and CDR2 YYNGEE. This CDR3 comprises 12 residues. The CDR3 spells CASSVGTAGYTF. Here the CDR3 DNA reads TGTGCCAGCAGCGTAGGGACAGCCGGCTACACCTTC.

The rearrangement uses TRBV6-1 and TRBJ2-3; 9 bases map to TRBD2. Germline lookup yields CDR1 MNHNS and CDR2 SASEGT. The CDR3 has 14 residues. V shed 7 bases and J 4 bases; nucleotides not matched to a gene: 6. The CDR3 bases are TGTGCCAGCACAAGTCAGCGGGAGGCAGATACGCAGTATTTT. Its translation is CASTSQREADTQYF.

DNA of the CDR3: TGTGCCAGCAGCTTTGGAGGGTTCGACTATGGCTACACCTTC. It encodes CASSFGGFDYGYTF. The chain employs TRBV5-4 and TRBJ1-2; D is unclear. The CDR3 runs to 14 residues. CDR1 and CDR2 from the germline V gene are SGHNT and YYREEE (reference sequence). V lost 2 bases and J 3 bases, leaving 11 bases between the germline ends.

The rearrangement links TRBV5-1 to TRBJ2-1; tentative D call: TRBD2 (5 bases). Per germline, CDR1 SGHRS and CDR2 YFSETQ. This CDR3 has 15 residues. V dropped 1 base and J dropped 1 base, with 9 bases sitting between them. The CDR3 DNA is TGCGCCAGCAGCTTGTTCCGGGGATCCTACAATGAGCAGTTCTTC. As protein: CASSLFRGSYNEQFF.

The chain links TRBV2 to TRBJ1-4, with a tentative D call TRBD1 (5 bases). V lost 7 bases to trimming and J lost 5 bases, with 17 bases between them. The CDR3 contains 15 residues. Germline V gene lookup returns CDR1 SNHLY and CDR2 FYNNEI. The CDR3 region has the DNA TGTGCCAGCACCGAAGATGGGGGGGTCAATGAAAAACTGTTTTTT. Residues: CASTEDGGVNEKLFF. Filled out from reference TRBV2 and TRBJ1-4, the complete variable domain reads EPEVTQTPSHQVTQMGQEVILRCVPISNHLYFYWYRQILGQKVEFLVSFYNNEISEKSEIFDDQFSVERPDGSNFTLKIRSTKLEDSAMYFCASTEDGGVNEKLFFGSGTQLSVL.

This chain uses TRBV19 with TRBJ2-7, with 11 bases fitting TRBD2. Per the germline V gene, CDR1 is LNHDA and CDR2 is SQIVND (reference sequence). The CDR3 covers 15 residues. V lost 6 bases, J lost 1 base, and 5 bases stayed unmatched. The CDR3 sequence: CASSTTSGSSYEQYF. CDR3 nucleotide sequence: TGTGCCAGTAGCACAACTAGCGGGAGTTCCTACGAGCAGTACTTC. The whole variable domain, filled in from reference TRBV19 and TRBJ2-7, reads DGGITQSPKYLFRKEGQNVTLSCEQNLNHDAMYWYRQDPGQGLRLIYYSQIVNDFQKGDIAEGYSVSREKKESFPLTVTSAQKNPTAFYLCASSTTSGSSYEQYFGPGTRLTVT.

The rearrangement links TRBV7-3 to TRBJ2-6; 7 bases are shared with TRBD2. This CDR3 spans 18 amino acids. V lost 1 base, J lost 0 bases, and 6 bases stayed unmatched. CDR1 and CDR2 (germline): SGHTA, FQGTGA. As DNA, the CDR3 is TGTGCCAGCAGCTTAATTCCTAGCGGAGTCTCTGGGGCCAACGTCCTGACTTTC. Translated: CASSLIPSGVSGANVLTF.

This clone was detected only once. The chain has TRBV19 and TRBJ2-7, with a possible D match to TRBD2 (5 bases). V dropped 3 bases and J dropped 0 bases, with 12 bases sitting between them. The germline V gene encodes CDR1 LNHDA and CDR2 SQIVND (reference sequence). CDR3 length: 15 amino acids. CDR3 DNA: TGTGCCAGTAGTATGGGAGCTCACGACTCCTACGAGCAGTACTTC. Its translation is CASSMGAHDSYEQYF.

This clone appeared a few times. The chain combines TRBV7-6 with TRBJ1-2; 9 nucleotides align to TRBD1. V lost 3 bases and J lost 7; bases outside the gene matches: 9. CDR1 is SGHVS, CDR2 FNYEAQ, per germline. CDR3 length equals 15 residues. The CDR3 reads CASSLAGTGSSGYTF. The CDR3 DNA reads TGTGCCAGCAGCTTGGCCGGGACAGGGAGTAGTGGCTACACCTTC.

CDR3 nucleotides: TGTGCCAGCAGTCGGGAACGAACCTCCGAGCAGTACTTC. Translating gives CASSRERTSEQYF. The J gene is TRBJ2-7, the V gene TRBV25-1, with D maybe TRBD2 (5 bases). With 5 bases removed from V and 6 bases from J, the gap between germline ends came to 14 bases. Germline-derived CDR1 and CDR2 are MGHDK and SYGVNS. This CDR3 region has 13 residues.

The chain uses TRBV18 and TRBJ1-2; 7 nucleotides agree with TRBD1. This CDR3 comprises 14 residues. The ends lost 0 bases at V and 5 bases at J; junction bases unmatched: 3. Germline V gene data show CDR1 as KGHSH and CDR2 as LQKENI. DNA of the CDR3: TGTGCCAGCTCACCACCCGGGACAGCTTATGGCTACACCTTC. Its protein product is CASSPPGTAYGYTF.

The chain couples TRBV28 to TRBJ2-6; D is unclear. Per the germline V gene, CDR1 is MDHEN and CDR2 is SYDVKM. This CDR3 region has 16 residues. V was clipped by 8 bases and J by 0 bases, with 14 bases between them. The CDR3 DNA sequence: TGTGCCAGCCGCCTGACTGTTGGCTCTGGGGCCAACGTCCTGACTTTC. Translated: CASRLTVGSGANVLTF.

CDR3 nucleotide sequence: TGTGCCAGCAGCTTAGTATCCGGGACAGGCGCAGATACGCAGTATTTT. Protein sequence: CASSLVSGTGADTQYF. This chain links TRBV7-9 with TRBJ2-3; 8 nucleotides line up with TRBD1. V lost 1 base to trimming and J lost 4 bases; unmatched junction nucleotides: 7. This CDR3 contains 16 residues. Germline V gene sequence: CDR1 SEHNR, CDR2 FQNEAQ (reference sequence). Based on the CDR3 plus reference TRBV7-9 and TRBJ2-3, the full variable domain is DTGVSQNPRHKITKRGQNVTFRCDPISEHNRLYWYRQTLGQGPEFLTYFQNEAQLEKSRLLSDRFSAERPKGSFSTLEIQRTEQGDSAMYLCASSLVSGTGADTQYFGPGTRLTVL.

The chain joins TRBV27 to TRBJ1-2, with D unclear. Trimming cost V 4 bases and J 7 bases, with 13 bases left between them. The CDR3 length is 13 residues. The V gene's germline CDR1 is MNHEY and CDR2 SMNVEV (reference sequence). The CDR3 region has the DNA TGTGCCAGCAGTTCCGCGGGGAGGCGTGGCTACACCTTC. It is translated as CASSSAGRRGYTF.

The V and J genes are TRBV6-1 and TRBJ2-7; tentative D call: TRBD2 (6 bases). Germline V CDR1 and CDR2: MNHNS, SASEGT. V was shortened by 3 bases and J by 8 bases, with 20 bases between the two germline ends. The CDR3 length is 15 residues. The CDR3 sequence: CASSEPGLATMKQYF. CDR3 nucleotides: TGTGCCAGCAGTGAGCCGGGACTTGCTACGATGAAGCAGTACTTC.

The DNA for the CDR3 is TGTGCCAGCAGCTCCTCTACCGGCAGGGGGAATGAGCAGTTCTTC. This gives the protein CASSSSTGRGNEQFF. The chain joins TRBV7-9 to TRBJ2-1; the match to TRBD1 covers 7 bases. J was trimmed by 7 bases and V by 4 bases; bases with no gene match: 10. Germline lookup yields CDR1 SEHNR and CDR2 FQNEAQ (reference sequence). The CDR3 sequence is 15 residues long.

V gene TRBV5-5 combines with J gene TRBJ2-7; 9 bases align to TRBD2. Germline V CDR1 and CDR2: SGHKS, YYEKEE (reference sequence). There are 14 residues in the CDR3. V dropped 3 bases and J dropped 2; count of bases not matched to a gene: 3. CDR3 sequence reads: CASSSGLAPYEQYF. In nucleotides, the CDR3 is TGTGCCAGCAGCTCGGGACTAGCACCCTACGAGCAGTACTTC.

J is TRBJ2-1 and V is TRBV7-2; D call uncertain. V was cut by 5 bases and J by 11 bases, with 13 bases left in between. The CDR3 consists of 12 residues. CDR1 and CDR2 from the germline V gene are SGHTA and FQGNSA. CDR3 coding DNA: TGTGCCAGCAGCACCGTAGCTGGCCAGCAGTTCTTC. Amino acid sequence: CASSTVAGQQFF.

The chain combines TRBV7-3 with TRBJ2-5; 9 bases match TRBD2. The CDR3 runs 16 residues. J lost 1 base, V lost 5 bases, and 8 bases had no gene match. CDR1 and CDR2 from the germline V gene are SGHTA and FQGTGA. The CDR3 sequence is CASSPSSGRGQETQYF. The CDR3 DNA reads TGTGCCAGCAGCCCCAGTAGCGGGAGAGGCCAAGAGACCCAGTACTTC.

The V gene is TRBV5-3, the J gene TRBJ2-1, with D maybe TRBD1 (6 bases). TRBV5-3 is sorted into the ORF group, with uncertain function. CDR3 length: 15 residues. V was pared by 1 base and J by 4 bases, with 12 bases between. The CDR3 nucleotides are TGTGCCAGAAGCTTGAGTCAGGGGATATACAATGAGCAGTTCTTC. It yields the protein CARSLSQGIYNEQFF.

This clone came up once. This chain uses TRBV5-1 with TRBJ2-2, with 7 bases lining up with TRBD1. Germline V gene data show CDR1 as SGHRS and CDR2 as YFSETQ. V dropped 8 bases and J dropped 7; count of bases not matched to a gene: 14. This CDR3 comprises 15 residues. The CDR3 DNA is TGCGCCAGTTCTTCTCTTCAGGGGGTGGACGGGGAGCTGTTTTTT. Protein: CASSSLQGVDGELFF. Full variable domain (missing parts from reference TRBV5-1 and TRBJ2-2): KAGVTQTPRYLIKTRGQQVTLSCSPISGHRSVSWYQQTPGQGLQFLFEYFSETQRNKGNFPGRFSGRQFSNSRSEMNVSTLELGDSALYLCASSSLQGVDGELFFGEGSRLTVL.